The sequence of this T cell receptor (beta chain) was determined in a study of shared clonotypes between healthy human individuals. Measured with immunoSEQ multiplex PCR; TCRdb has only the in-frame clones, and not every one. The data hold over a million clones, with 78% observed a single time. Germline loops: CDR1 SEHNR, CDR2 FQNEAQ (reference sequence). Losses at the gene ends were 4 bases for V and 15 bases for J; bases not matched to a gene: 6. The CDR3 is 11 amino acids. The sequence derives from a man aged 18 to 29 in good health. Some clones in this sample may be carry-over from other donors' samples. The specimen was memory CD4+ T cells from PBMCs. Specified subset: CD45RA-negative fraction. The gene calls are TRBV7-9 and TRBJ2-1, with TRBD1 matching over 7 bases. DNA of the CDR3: TGTGCCAGCAGCTCGACAGGGTACTTGTTCTTC. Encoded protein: CASSSTGYLFF.